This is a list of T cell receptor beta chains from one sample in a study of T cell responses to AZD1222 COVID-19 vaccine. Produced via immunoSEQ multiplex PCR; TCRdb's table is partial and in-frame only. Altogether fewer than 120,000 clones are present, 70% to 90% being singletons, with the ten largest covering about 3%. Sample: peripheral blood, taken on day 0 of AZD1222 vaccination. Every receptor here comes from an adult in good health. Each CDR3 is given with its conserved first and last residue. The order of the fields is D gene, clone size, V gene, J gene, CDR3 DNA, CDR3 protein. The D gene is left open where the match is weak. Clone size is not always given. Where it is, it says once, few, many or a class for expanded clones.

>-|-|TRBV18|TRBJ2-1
TGTGCCAGCTCACCACCCCGGCGGGGGCGCTACAATGAGCAGTTCTTC
CASSPPRRGRYNEQFF
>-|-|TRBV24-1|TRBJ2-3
TGTGCCACCAGTGAGACAGCCACAGATACGCAGTATTTT
CATSETATDTQYF
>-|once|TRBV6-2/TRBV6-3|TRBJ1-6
TGTGCCAGCAGCTTCACGGGGGGCAATTCACCCCTCCACTTT
CASSFTGGNSPLHF
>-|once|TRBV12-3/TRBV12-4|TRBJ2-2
TGTGCCAGCAGTTTACTTCGCTCCGAGGAGCTGTTTTTT
CASSLLRSEELFF
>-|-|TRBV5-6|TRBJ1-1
TGTGCCAGCAGCTTTAAAAGGACGGTGAACACTGAAGCTTTCTTT
CASSFKRTVNTEAFF
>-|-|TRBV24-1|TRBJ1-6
TGTGCCACCACTAAACTCGGGGGCGCCAATTCACCCCTCCACTTT
CATTKLGGANSPLHF
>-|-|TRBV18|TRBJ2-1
TGTGCCAGCTCACCACTTGGACTATTTAGGGGCAATGAGCAGTTCTTC
CASSPLGLFRGNEQFF
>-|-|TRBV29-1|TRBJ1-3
TGCAGCGCTGGGGCCGGCTCTGGAAACACCATATATTTT
CSAGAGSGNTIYF
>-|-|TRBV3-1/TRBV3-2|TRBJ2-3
TGTGCCAGCAGCCAGCGGGGAGATACGCAGTATTTT
CASSQRGDTQYF
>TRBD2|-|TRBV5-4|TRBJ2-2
TGTGCCAGCAGCTCGTCCGGGACTAGAAGCACCGGGGAGCTGTTTTTT
CASSSSGTRSTGELFF
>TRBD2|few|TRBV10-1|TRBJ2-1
TGCGCCAGCAGTGAGGGACTAGCCCTCAATGAGCAGTTCTTC
CASSEGLALNEQFF
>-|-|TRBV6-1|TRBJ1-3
TGTGCCAGCAGTGAATCGCAGGCTGGAAACACCATATATTTT
CASSESQAGNTIYF
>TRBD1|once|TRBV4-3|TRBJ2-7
TGCGCCAGCAGCCAAGGACAGGGGGAGGGCTACGAGCAGTACTTC
CASSQGQGEGYEQYF
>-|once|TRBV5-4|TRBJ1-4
TGTGCCAGCAGCTTGGAGATAGGGTCTGAAAAACTGTTTTTT
CASSLEIGSEKLFF
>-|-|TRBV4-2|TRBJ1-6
TGTGCCAGCAGCCAAGCTTTCCGACAGAGGGGTTCACCCCTCCACTTT
CASSQAFRQRGSPLHF
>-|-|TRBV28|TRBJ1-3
TGTGCCGCCTGGCGGAGGGATACTAACACCATATATTTT
CAAWRRDTNTIYF